A single sample is the source of the 24 T cell receptor beta chains below, sequenced in a study of cytomegalovirus exposure and HLA in healthy donors. The PCR was carried out with 60 Vbeta primers and 13 Jbeta primers. Profiling relied on immunoSEQ multiplex PCR, and the TCRdb table lists in-frame clones only, not all of them. The profile shows around 110,000 clones, roughly 66% of them singletons. Sample: PBMCs. These receptors all come from a man younger than 35 in good health and CMV-seronegative.

This clone was counted a few times. The chain combines TRBV4-1 with TRBJ1-3; D gene uncertain. Germline lookup yields CDR1 MGHRA and CDR2 YSYEKL. Trimming took 0 bases from V and 1 from J, leaving 10 bases between them. The CDR3 is 16 amino acids. The CDR3 spells CASSQDSGISGNTIYF. Here the CDR3 DNA reads TGCGCCAGCAGCCAAGATTCGGGGATTTCTGGAAACACCATATATTTT.

The CDR3 loop reads CASSLSFSFGEKLFF. DNA for the CDR3: TGTGCCAGCAGTTTATCGTTCTCATTCGGGGAAAAACTGTTTTTT. The V gene is TRBV28, the J gene TRBJ1-4; D unresolved. CDR1 is MDHEN and CDR2 is SYDVKM in the germline V gene. The CDR3 is 15 residues long. Trimming shortened V by 1 base and J by 8 bases, and 14 bases separated the two germline ends.

The rearrangement uses TRBV19 and TRBJ2-1; D gene uncertain. The CDR3 spans 11 residues. The V end was cut by 8 bases, the J end by 9 bases, with 11 bases between. Germline V gene sequence: CDR1 LNHDA, CDR2 SQIVND (reference sequence). In nucleotides, the CDR3 is TGTGCCAGTCGTGGGCGTTCTGAGCAGTTCTTC. This codes for CASRGRSEQFF.

The J gene is TRBJ2-3, the V gene TRBV5-1, with 9 bases matching TRBD1. V was clipped by 4 bases and J by 4 bases; unmatched bases: 7. The CDR3 length is 15 residues. Per the germline V gene, CDR1 is SGHRS and CDR2 is YFSETQ. The CDR3 DNA sequence: TGCGCCAGCAGCGCGGACAGGGGACGGGCAGATACGCAGTATTTT. This encodes CASSADRGRADTQYF.

This clone was seen more than once but under ten times. The CDR3 coding sequence is TGCGCCAGCAGCTTGGGAGATGCAGGGAGGCTCACCGGGGAGCTGTTTTTT. Amino acids: CASSLGDAGRLTGELFF. The chain couples TRBV5-1 to TRBJ2-2, with D possibly matching TRBD2 (6 bases). Trimming stripped 0 bases from V and 4 bases from J, with 16 bases between. The CDR3 is made up of 17 amino acids. CDR1 SGHRS and CDR2 YFSETQ come from the germline V gene. The entire variable domain, with the rest obtained from reference TRBV5-1 and TRBJ2-2, is as follows: KAGVTQTPRYLIKTRGQQVTLSCSPISGHRSVSWYQQTPGQGLQFLFEYFSETQRNKGNFPGRFSGRQFSNSRSEMNVSTLELGDSALYLCASSLGDAGRLTGELFFGEGSRLTVL.

The chain employs TRBV29-1 and TRBJ1-1; the match to TRBD1 covers 9 bases. Germline trimming cut 6 bases from V and 1 base from J; bases unmatched to any gene: 6. This CDR3 region has 14 residues. Germline V gene sequence: CDR1 SQVTM, CDR2 ANQGSEA. The chain's CDR3 is CSVRRDRANTEAFF. The CDR3 region has the DNA TGCAGCGTCAGAAGGGACAGGGCGAACACTGAAGCTTTCTTT.

This chain links TRBV5-1 with TRBJ1-1; 9 positions match TRBD1. CDR1 and CDR2 from the germline V gene are SGHRS and YFSETQ. This CDR3 has 12 amino acids. The J segment lost 11 bases and the V segment lost 4 bases, leaving 6 bases of the junction unmatched. The CDR3, as DNA: TGCGCCAGCAGCGGGACAGGGCAGCAGGCTTTCTTT. Translation: CASSGTGQQAFF. Variable domain in full (rest from reference TRBV5-1 and TRBJ1-1): KAGVTQTPRYLIKTRGQQVTLSCSPISGHRSVSWYQQTPGQGLQFLFEYFSETQRNKGNFPGRFSGRQFSNSRSEMNVSTLELGDSALYLCASSGTGQQAFFGQGTRLTVV.

V and J are TRBV13 and TRBJ2-3, with TRBD2 identical over 12 bases. In germline, CDR1 is PRHDT, CDR2 FYEKMQ (reference sequence). This CDR3 has 19 amino acids. Unmatched junction bases numbered 14, after V lost 1 base and J lost 6 bases. The CDR3 region is CASSLVSLLAGGRGDTQYF. Written as DNA, the CDR3 is TGTGCCAGCAGCTTAGTTTCTCTACTAGCGGGGGGCCGGGGTGATACGCAGTATTTT. The full variable domain, rest sourced from reference TRBV13 and TRBJ2-3, is AAGVIQSPRHLIKEKRETATLKCYPIPRHDTVYWYQQGPGQDPQFLISFYEKMQSDKGSIPDRFSAQQFSDYHSELNMSSLELGDSALYFCASSLVSLLAGGRGDTQYFGPGTRLTVL.

J is TRBJ2-5 and V is TRBV7-2; D perhaps matches TRBD2 (5 bases). There are 16 residues in the CDR3. The ends were cut back, 3 bases at V and 5 bases at J, with 19 bases in the middle. Germline V gene data show CDR1 as SGHTA and CDR2 as FQGNSA. The CDR3: CASSFGSGSSGETQYF. The CDR3 nucleotides read TGTGCCAGCAGCTTCGGATCCGGGTCATCGGGGGAGACCCAGTACTTC.

The chain combines TRBV5-6 with TRBJ2-3; TRBD1 might be the D (5 bases). This CDR3 has 16 residues. Germline CDR1 is SGHDT and CDR2 is YYEEEE. Trimming left V 1 base short and J 3 bases short, with 15 bases between. The CDR3 DNA reads TGTGCCAGCAGCTTGTCGCAGGGAAGTAGAACAGATACGCAGTATTTT. It is translated as CASSLSQGSRTDTQYF.

The chain has TRBV6-5 and TRBJ2-3, with D perhaps TRBD2 (6 bases). V shed 2 bases and J shed 4 bases, with 10 bases lying between them. The CDR3 has 14 residues. Per the germline V gene, CDR1 is MNHEY and CDR2 is SVGAGI. CDR3 residues: CASSYSGSADTQYF. DNA for the CDR3: TGTGCCAGCAGTTACAGCGGGTCCGCAGATACGCAGTATTTT.

Only one count was recorded for this clone. The V call is TRBV28, the J call TRBJ2-3; 8 nucleotides line up with TRBD1. V lost 6 bases to trimming and J lost 4 bases; unmatched junction nucleotides: 9. The CDR3 contains 15 residues. The V gene's germline CDR1 is MDHEN and CDR2 SYDVKM. In DNA form, the CDR3 reads TGTGCCAGCAGCCTATACAGGGGGTTCGCAGATACGCAGTATTTT. Translation: CASSLYRGFADTQYF.

This clone was detected once. V usage is TRBV7-2 and J usage is TRBJ1-3, with D perhaps TRBD1 (5 bases). Per the germline V gene, CDR1 is SGHTA and CDR2 is FQGNSA. V lost 3 bases to trimming and J lost 4 bases, with 10 bases between them. The CDR3 is 14 amino acids. This CDR3 is CASSFGAAGNTIYF. The CDR3 nucleotides are TGTGCCAGCAGCTTTGGGGCCGCGGGAAACACCATATATTTT.

The V gene is TRBV27, the J gene TRBJ2-5; TRBD2 matches 9 bases. With 3 bases clipped from V and 4 bases from J, the junction kept 3 bases outside the gene matches. CDR3 size: 14 residues. Germline V lookup: CDR1 MNHEY, CDR2 SMNVEV (reference sequence). CDR3 DNA: TGTGCCAGCAGTTTCCTGGGACTAGCAGAGACCCAGTACTTC. Protein product: CASSFLGLAETQYF.

This sequence joins TRBV9 and TRBJ1-5, with D possibly TRBD1 on 6 matching bases. CDR3 length: 13 residues. V lost 2 bases and J 9 bases, leaving 12 bases between the germline ends. Germline V gene lookup returns CDR1 SGDLS and CDR2 YYNGEE. The CDR3 protein is CASSVRGGRPQHF. CDR3 nucleotide sequence: TGTGCCAGCAGCGTGAGAGGGGGACGGCCCCAGCATTTT.

The chain uses TRBV19 and TRBJ2-7; 7 bases are a match to TRBD2. Losses at the gene ends were 6 bases for V and 7 bases for J; bases not matched to a gene: 12. This CDR3 contains 14 residues. CDR1 and CDR2 (germline): LNHDA, SQIVND (reference sequence). The CDR3 nucleotides read TGTGCCAGTAGAAGCGGGATAATCCTCGGGGAGCAGTACTTC. It yields the protein CASRSGIILGEQYF.

This clone was seen a few times. The V gene is TRBV11-2, the J gene TRBJ1-1; the D is unclear. V dropped 4 bases and J dropped 3 bases, with 24 bases sitting between them. Germline V lookup: CDR1 SGHAT, CDR2 FQNNGV. CDR3 size: 18 residues. The DNA of the CDR3 is TGTGCCAGCAGCTCGTTCCCCCGCAGTAGAGGCACGGACACTGAAGCTTTCTTT. This codes for CASSSFPRSRGTDTEAFF.

The chain carries TRBV18 and TRBJ1-5; D might be TRBD1 (5 bases). This CDR3 spans 15 amino acids. V was trimmed by 6 bases and J by 4 bases, leaving 16 bases between them. Germline CDR1 is KGHSH and CDR2 is LQKENI. The CDR3 is CASSPDTPQNQPQHF. CDR3 sequence (DNA): TGTGCCAGCTCGCCGGACACACCTCAAAATCAGCCCCAGCATTTT.

The chain has TRBV6-5 and TRBJ2-5; TRBD1 matches at 7 bases. The CDR3 is made up of 12 amino acids. Germline-derived CDR1 and CDR2 are MNHEY and SVGAGI. J was trimmed by 5 bases and V by 10 bases; bases with no gene match: 7. CDR3 sequence reads: CATRPGGETQYF. The DNA of the CDR3 is TGTGCCACCCGACCAGGGGGTGAGACCCAGTACTTC.

DNA for the CDR3: TGTGCCAGCAGCCCCAGGGTGAGCGAGCAGTACTTC. It specifies CASSPRVSEQYF. This chain joins TRBV7-2 and TRBJ2-7; weak D call: TRBD1 (5 bases). The CDR3 is 12 residues long. From germline, CDR1 is SGHTA and CDR2 FQGNSA. Trimming removed 5 bases from V and 6 bases from J, with 11 bases in between.

This clone was picked up a small number of times. The CDR3 nucleotides are TGTGCCTGGAGCCAACATTCCTACGAGCAGTACTTC. This codes for CAWSQHSYEQYF. This chain uses TRBV30 with TRBJ2-7, with unresolved D. This CDR3 comprises 12 residues. Trimming removed 3 bases at V and 1 base at J, with 7 bases between. The germline CDR1 and CDR2 sequences are GTSNPN and SVGIG (reference sequence).

The V and J genes are TRBV7-8 and TRBJ1-2; no definite D call. This CDR3 contains 13 residues. The V gene's germline CDR1 is SGHVS and CDR2 FQNEAQ. The ends were cut back, 4 bases at V and 4 bases at J, with 10 bases in the middle. DNA of the CDR3: TGTGCCAGCAGCTCCGACAAAGTCTATGGCTACACCTTC. This translates into CASSSDKVYGYTF.

The chain couples TRBV6-5 to TRBJ2-1; 10 bases match TRBD2. J was trimmed by 12 bases and V by 6 bases; bases with no gene match: 8. CDR3 length: 13 residues. Germline V lookup: CDR1 MNHEY, CDR2 SVGAGI. The CDR3 nucleotides read TGTGCCAGCAGCCAGGGACTAGCGCGGACGCAGTTCTTC. This codes for CASSQGLARTQFF.

The chain carries TRBV18 and TRBJ2-7, with D perhaps matching TRBD1 (5 bases). V gave up 1 base and J gave up 3 bases, with 10 bases separating them. Germline V gene data show CDR1 as KGHSH and CDR2 as LQKENI. The CDR3 extends over 14 amino acids. The CDR3 DNA sequence: TGTGCCAGCTCACCACAGGGGATTGGCTACGAGCAGTACTTC. This gives the protein CASSPQGIGYEQYF.